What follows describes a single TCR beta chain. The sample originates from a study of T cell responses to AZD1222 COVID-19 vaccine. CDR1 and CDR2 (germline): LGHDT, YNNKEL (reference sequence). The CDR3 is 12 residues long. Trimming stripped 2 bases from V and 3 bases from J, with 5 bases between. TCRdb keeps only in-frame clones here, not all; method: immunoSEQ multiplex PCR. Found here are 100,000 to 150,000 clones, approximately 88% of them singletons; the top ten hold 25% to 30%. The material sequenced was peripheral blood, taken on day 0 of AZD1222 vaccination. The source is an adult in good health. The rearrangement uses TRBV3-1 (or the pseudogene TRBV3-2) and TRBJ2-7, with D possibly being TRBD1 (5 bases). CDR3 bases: TGTGCCAGCAGCCAAACAGGCTACGAGCAGTACTTC. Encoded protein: CASSQTGYEQYF.